These 11 T cell receptor beta chains were sequenced from one sample in a study of control samples from healthy donors and cancer patients. The repertoire was sequenced with immunoSEQ multiplex PCR; TCRdb's copy has only in-frame clones and lacks some. The profile covers roughly 88,000 clones, with approximately 91% appearing a single time and about 0.92% taken by the ten largest. Sequencing used blood. Every receptor here comes from a woman aged 25 to 39 in good health.

In its sample, this clone was seen once. V usage is TRBV19 and J usage is TRBJ2-3, with TRBD2 matching 8 bases. This CDR3 contains 16 residues. Germline V lookup: CDR1 LNHDA, CDR2 SQIVND (reference sequence). Germline trimming cut 0 bases from V and 2 bases from J; bases unmatched to any gene: 4. CDR3 bases: TGTGCCAGTAGTATAGATCCGGGGGGGTCCACAGATACGCAGTATTTT. Its translation: CASSIDPGGSTDTQYF.

This chain links TRBV4-2 with TRBJ1-5; D remains unclear. CDR3 length: 15 residues. CDR1 LGHNA and CDR2 YNFKEQ come from the germline V gene. Trimming shortened V by 1 base and J by 1 base, and 8 bases separated the two germline ends. DNA for the CDR3: TGTGCCAGCAGCCAAGTTTTAGGGAGCAATCAGCCCCAGCATTTT. The encoded protein is CASSQVLGSNQPQHF.

V and J are TRBV5-4 and TRBJ1-1; a possible D gene is TRBD1 (5 bases). Germline V lookup: CDR1 SGHNT, CDR2 YYREEE (reference sequence). This CDR3 contains 15 residues. V was clipped by 1 base and J by 1 base, with 11 bases between them. The CDR3 DNA follows: TGTGCCAGCAGCTTGATGTCGGGGGGGAACACTGAAGCTTTCTTT. Its protein is CASSLMSGGNTEAFF. Full variable domain (outside the CDR3, taken from reference TRBV5-4 and TRBJ1-1): ETGVTQSPTHLIKTRGQQVTLRCSSQSGHNTVSWYQQALGQGPQFIFQYYREEENGRGNFPPRFSGLQFPNYSSELNVNALELDDSALYLCASSLMSGGNTEAFFGQGTRLTVV.

The chain links TRBV9 to TRBJ2-5; the D call may be TRBD1 or TRBD2 (6 bases each). In germline, CDR1 is SGDLS, CDR2 YYNGEE. Trimming shortened V by 3 bases and J by 4 bases, and 13 bases separated the two germline ends. This CDR3 is built from 14 residues. The DNA for the CDR3 is TGTGCCAGCAGCGAAGGGGGGAAAGGAGAGACCCAGTACTTC. It encodes CASSEGGKGETQYF.

This chain connects TRBV5-1 to TRBJ2-1; TRBD2 matches 10 bases. Per the germline V gene, CDR1 is SGHRS and CDR2 is YFSETQ. V shed 1 base, J shed 4 bases, and the junction held 5 bases outside the gene matches. This CDR3 has 16 residues. CDR3 amino acids: CASSLRGSGGYNEQFF. The DNA of the CDR3 is TGCGCCAGCAGCTTGAGGGGTAGCGGGGGGTACAATGAGCAGTTCTTC.

This clone was observed once. This chain links TRBV28 with TRBJ2-5; tentative D call: TRBD1 (5 bases). Germline V gene sequence: CDR1 MDHEN, CDR2 SYDVKM. The CDR3 is made up of 13 amino acids. V was cut by 5 bases and J by 4 bases, with 11 bases left in between. As DNA, the CDR3 is TGTGCCAGCAGTCCGTGGGGCGGAGAGACCCAGTACTTC. It translates to CASSPWGGETQYF.

The chain links TRBV14 to TRBJ2-1; no clear D gene. The germline V gene encodes CDR1 SGHDN and CDR2 FVKESK. The V end lost 4 bases, the J end lost 3 bases, and 1 base lay between the germline ends. The CDR3 loop spans 11 amino acids. CDR3 DNA sequence: TGTGCCAGCAGCCTCTACAATGAGCAGTTCTTC. Amino acids: CASSLYNEQFF.

The chain links TRBV19 to TRBJ2-1, with TRBD1 matching over 10 bases. With 1 base clipped from V and 6 bases from J, the junction kept 6 bases outside the gene matches. The germline CDR1 and CDR2 sequences are LNHDA and SQIVND (reference sequence). The length of the CDR3 is 16 residues. In DNA form, the CDR3 reads TGTGCCAGTAGTATAGGAAGGACAGGGGGTCGCAATGAGCAGTTCTTC. Translating gives CASSIGRTGGRNEQFF.

This clone appeared once. The rearrangement uses TRBV2 and TRBJ2-3, with 7 nucleotides matching TRBD2. Per germline, CDR1 SNHLY and CDR2 FYNNEI. V lost 6 bases, J lost 0 bases, and 12 bases stayed unmatched. The CDR3 covers 17 residues. The CDR3 protein is CASREPPGGASTDTQYF. CDR3 in DNA: TGTGCCAGCAGGGAACCTCCGGGGGGAGCTAGCACAGATACGCAGTATTTT. The whole variable domain, filled in from reference TRBV2 and TRBJ2-3, reads EPEVTQTPSHQVTQMGQEVILRCVPISNHLYFYWYRQILGQKVEFLVSFYNNEISEKSEIFDDQFSVERPDGSNFTLKIRSTKLEDSAMYFCASREPPGGASTDTQYFGPGTRLTVL.

This clone was observed a single time. V and J are TRBV4-2 and TRBJ2-2, with D unclear. The CDR3 length is 16 residues. CDR1 is LGHNA, CDR2 YNFKEQ, per germline. The ends were cut back, 0 bases at V and 2 bases at J, with 10 bases in the middle. CDR3: CASSQDLASNTGELFF. The DNA for the CDR3 is TGTGCCAGCAGCCAAGATTTGGCCAGCAACACCGGGGAGCTGTTTTTT.

V is TRBV9 and J is TRBJ1-2, with no clear D. V lost 4 bases, J lost 8 bases, and 18 bases lay in between. From germline, CDR1 is SGDLS and CDR2 YYNGEE. The CDR3 has 14 residues. CDR3 loop: CASSPNMRYDGYTF. The CDR3 DNA is TGTGCCAGCAGCCCTAATATGAGGTATGACGGCTACACCTTC.